This entry features one T cell receptor beta chain sequence. Its antigen is currently unknown. RNA, at roughly 0.45 to 1 ug, was reverse transcribed with random hexamers. TCRdb redid the calling of the immunoSEQ multiplex PCR reads with MiXCR, one entry per CDR3 protein. Of 150,000 to 200,000 distinct CDR3 sequences listed, 91% were seen once; the top ten hold over 0.075%. The sample comes from a study of CD8 T cells in Susac syndrome. Recently defined diagnostic criteria for definite or probable disease were fulfilled by Susac syndrome patients. Both CD4+ and CD8+ T cells were negatively isolated, and TEMRA cells underwent FACS enrichment. Study-wide findings and caveats: There was no clonal expansion in the CD4+ T cell repertoires of Susac syndrome.

The germline V gene has CDR1 MNHEY and CDR2 SVGAGI. V lost 4 bases to trimming and J lost 4 bases, with 16 bases between them. CDR3 length: 15 residues. The chain has TRBV6-5 and TRBJ1-2; a weak D match, TRBD1 (5 bases). The TCR was taken from a human donor with Susac syndrome. The material sequenced was CD4+ T cells from PBMCs. The chain's CDR3 is CASSSRGAYSYGYTF. The CDR3 coding sequence is TGTGCCAGCAGTTCACGTGGGGCTTATAGCTATGGCTACACCTTC.